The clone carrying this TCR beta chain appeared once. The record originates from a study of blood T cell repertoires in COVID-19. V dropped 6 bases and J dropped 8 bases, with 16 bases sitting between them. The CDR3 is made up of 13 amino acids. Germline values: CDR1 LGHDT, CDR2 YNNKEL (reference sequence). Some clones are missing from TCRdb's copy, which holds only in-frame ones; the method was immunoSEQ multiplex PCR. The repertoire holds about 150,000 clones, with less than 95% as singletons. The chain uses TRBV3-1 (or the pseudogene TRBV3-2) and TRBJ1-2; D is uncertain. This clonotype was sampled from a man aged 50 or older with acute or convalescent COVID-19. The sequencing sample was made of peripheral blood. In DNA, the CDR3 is TGTGCCAGCAGGAAGGGAGGGTTGCTCGGCTACACCTTC. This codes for CASRKGGLLGYTF.